The 18 T cell receptor beta chains presented below share a single source sample, sequenced in a study of response to subunit inactivated influenza vaccine. TCRdb re-analysed the RT-PCR reads in MiXCR, keeping a single row per CDR3 protein. The table records about 700,000 distinct CDR3 sequences, less than 20% of them present only once. The sequences come from PBMCs from blood, collected 12 days after vaccination. Source of these receptors: a man aged 45-65 years who received an inactivated influenza vaccine.

In its sample, this clonotype was seen a few times. This chain links TRBV10-3 with TRBJ2-7; D perhaps matches TRBD1 (5 bases). The CDR3 contains 11 residues. The V and J ends lost 5 bases and 5 bases respectively, with 7 bases between them. The V gene's germline CDR1 is ENHRY and CDR2 SYGVKD. The CDR3 DNA reads TGTGCCATCAGTCCAGGGAACGAGCAGTACTTC. Translating it yields CAISPGNEQYF.

The table lists this clonotype with a few counts. The V gene is TRBV20-1, the J gene TRBJ2-2; the D is unclear. The germline V gene encodes CDR1 DFQATT and CDR2 SNEGSKA (reference sequence). The CDR3 extends over 14 amino acids. Trimming stripped 3 bases from V and 1 base from J, with 9 bases between. The CDR3 is CSASPIQNTGELFF. In nucleotides, the CDR3 is TGCAGTGCTAGCCCGATACAGAACACCGGGGAGCTGTTTTTT.

V and J are TRBV7-9 and TRBJ2-1, with 11 bases fitting TRBD2. J gave up 4 bases and V 5 bases, and 7 bases lay outside the gene matches. The CDR3 runs 16 residues. Germline V gene lookup returns CDR1 SEHNR and CDR2 FQNEAQ (reference sequence). CDR3 in amino acids: CASSEPGLAEYNEQFF. CDR3 in DNA: TGTGCCAGCAGCGAACCGGGACTAGCGGAATACAATGAGCAGTTCTTC.

The table lists this clonotype with a few counts. This chain links TRBV20-1 with TRBJ1-2, with 8 bases aligning to TRBD1. This CDR3 comprises 18 residues. The V segment lost 4 bases and the J segment 5 bases; nucleotides outside the gene matches: 21. Germline lookup yields CDR1 DFQATT and CDR2 SNEGSKA (reference sequence). CDR3 region: CSANRAGTGLMVTYGYTF. CDR3 DNA sequence: TGCAGTGCTAACAGAGCCGGGACAGGACTTATGGTTACGTATGGCTACACCTTC.

The chain joins TRBV15 to TRBJ2-7; possibly TRBD1 for D (5 bases). V lost 0 bases to trimming and J lost 6 bases, with 12 bases between them. Germline V gene sequence: CDR1 LNHNV, CDR2 YYDKDF (reference sequence). The CDR3 is 14 residues long. Written as DNA, the CDR3 is TGTGCCACCAGCAGAGAACCAGGGTTGCCCGAGCAGTACTTC. Amino acids: CATSREPGLPEQYF.

As DNA, the CDR3 is TGCAGCGTTGGGGGACCCTCGAACACCGGGGAGCTGTTTTTT. It is translated as CSVGGPSNTGELFF. V gene TRBV29-1 combines with J gene TRBJ2-2, with D tentatively TRBD1 or TRBD2 (5 bases each). The CDR3 contains 14 residues. The V and J ends lost 4 bases and 0 bases respectively, with 9 bases between them. The germline V gene has CDR1 SQVTM and CDR2 ANQGSEA.

The chain links TRBV20-1 to TRBJ1-2; a weak D match, TRBD1 (5 bases). Between the trimmed V and J ends, which lost 5 bases and 3 bases, there was a span of 19 bases. The CDR3 spans 15 residues. Germline V lookup: CDR1 DFQATT, CDR2 SNEGSKA (reference sequence). The CDR3 is CSAGRGGIIDYGYTF. In DNA, the CDR3 is TGCAGTGCTGGCCGGGGCGGGATTATTGACTATGGCTACACCTTC.

The CDR3 nucleotides read TGTGCCAGCAGCCCCGGGGGGGCGGGGCCAGATACGCAGTATTTT. It yields the protein CASSPGGAGPDTQYF. V and J are TRBV12-3 or TRBV12-4 and TRBJ2-3, with 8 nucleotides matching TRBD2. The V and J ends lost 6 bases and 4 bases, in that order; junction bases with no gene match: 9. This CDR3 is 15 amino acids long.

This clonotype was found many times. V and J are TRBV5-1 and TRBJ2-1; D is ambiguous. Germline V lookup: CDR1 SGHRS, CDR2 YFSETQ. The CDR3 sequence is 13 residues long. V lost 4 bases to trimming and J lost 8 bases, with 13 bases between them. The CDR3 DNA reads as TGCGCCAGCAGCCCACGTGCGAATGATGAGCAGTTCTTC. It codes for CASSPRANDEQFF.

V is TRBV27 and J is TRBJ2-7; 10 nucleotides align to TRBD1. The V segment lost 7 bases and the J segment 1 base; nucleotides outside the gene matches: 7. Germline V gene data show CDR1 as MNHEY and CDR2 as SMNVEV (reference sequence). CDR3 length: 15 amino acids. This CDR3 is CASNRQGARSYEQYF. In DNA form, the CDR3 reads TGTGCCAGCAATCGACAGGGGGCGCGATCCTACGAGCAGTACTTC.

Comments on this clonotype: This sequence may be a read error, since a much larger clone differs from it by one base. V usage is TRBV4-3 and J usage is TRBJ2-5; TRBD2 aligns across 10 bases. In germline, CDR1 is LGHNA, CDR2 YSLEER. The CDR3 spans 16 residues. V trimming: 3 bases; J trimming: 5 bases; junction bases outside the gene matches: 9. The CDR3 sequence: CASSQDPGLARETQYF. The CDR3 DNA sequence: TGCGCCAGCAGCCAGGATCCGGGACTAGCGAGGGAGACCCAGTACTTC.

This clonotype was counted between two and nine times. The chain is built from TRBV10-3 and TRBJ2-7; 9 bases are shared with TRBD2. Germline trimming cut 0 bases from V and 4 bases from J; bases unmatched to any gene: 7. The germline CDR1 and CDR2 sequences are ENHRY and SYGVKD. This CDR3 comprises 16 residues. CDR3 sequence: CAISESRGRASYEQYF. In DNA form, the CDR3 reads TGTGCCATCAGTGAGTCGCGCGGGAGGGCCTCGTACGAGCAGTACTTC.

Only a few counts were recorded for this clonotype. V and J are TRBV5-1 and TRBJ2-7; 11 positions agree with TRBD2. The V gene's germline CDR1 is SGHRS and CDR2 YFSETQ. The CDR3 runs 15 residues. V gave up 0 bases and J gave up 7 bases; unmatched junction bases: 6. CDR3 DNA: TGCGCCAGCAGCTTGGCAGCTAGCGGGAGGAATGAGCAGTACTTC. It is translated as CASSLAASGRNEQYF.

The chain links TRBV19 to TRBJ1-5, with 8 bases that match TRBD1. Germline V lookup: CDR1 LNHDA, CDR2 SQIVND (reference sequence). CDR3 length: 15 residues. The V gene end was trimmed by 7 bases and the J gene end by 0 bases; junction bases not matched to a gene: 5. The CDR3, as DNA: TGTGCCAGTACCACCACAGGGGGTAGCAATCAGCCCCAGCATTTT. It yields the protein CASTTTGGSNQPQHF.

This clonotype appeared a few times. The chain carries TRBV20-1 and TRBJ1-6; perhaps TRBD1 as D (6 bases). Germline CDR1 and CDR2: DFQATT and SNEGSKA (reference sequence). This CDR3 has 15 residues. The ends were cut back, 6 bases at V and 0 bases at J, with 12 bases in the middle. CDR3 nucleotide sequence: TGCAGTGCACCCGGACAGAGCTCCTATAATTCACCCCTCCACTTT. Its translation: CSAPGQSSYNSPLHF.

This clonotype was seen many times. The chain couples TRBV12-3 or TRBV12-4 to TRBJ1-4; D uncertain. V was cut by 1 base and J by 8 bases, with 14 bases left in between. This CDR3 spans 15 amino acids. CDR3 nucleotides: TGTGCCAGCAGTTTAGATTCGGGCGGAGGGGAAAAACTGTTTTTT. Translating gives CASSLDSGGGEKLFF.

This clonotype was seen only a few times. J is TRBJ2-5 and V is TRBV20-1; weak D call: TRBD2 (6 bases). This CDR3 comprises 14 residues. Deletions cut 3 bases from V and 2 bases from J, with 13 bases between. Germline V gene sequence: CDR1 DFQATT, CDR2 SNEGSKA (reference sequence). CDR3 coding DNA: TGCAGTGCTAGGCGGACGGCGGGGCAAGAGACCCAGTACTTC. The encoded protein is CSARRTAGQETQYF.

The chain carries TRBV7-2 and TRBJ2-1; 8 positions agree with TRBD2. The J segment lost 5 bases and the V segment lost 4 bases, leaving 10 bases of the junction unmatched. Germline V lookup: CDR1 SGHTA, CDR2 FQGNSA. This CDR3 contains 16 residues. The CDR3 region is CASSWRVAGSNNEQFF. For the CDR3, the DNA is TGTGCCAGCAGCTGGAGGGTAGCGGGGAGCAACAATGAGCAGTTCTTC.